This T cell receptor beta chain was identified during a study of T-cell memory formation after mild COVID-19. About the study: TCR clusters showed largely donor specificity. Study-wide points: Among contracting clones, CD4+ were mainly CM/EM and CD8+ enriched in EMRA. Some clones that responded turned up in pre-infection memory, which suggests that cross-reactive memory joined in. Later expanders leaned CD4+, whereas day 15 to 85 contracting clones were balanced CD4/CD8.

As for this clonotype: Its specificity is not known.

Each CDR3 protein is one row after TCRdb ran MiXCR on the 5' RACE reads. This sample has 400,000 to 450,000 distinct CDR3 sequences, with roughly 18% found just once. The sequenced sample consisted of PBMCs or a T cell subset sorted from them (not recorded which). This TCR came from a man between 18 and 29 years old who had mild COVID-19 (a few samples of this study predate the infection). Cell type and time point are not known.

The CDR3: CASRDSGSSYNEQFF. As DNA, the CDR3 is TGTGCCAGCAGGGATAGCGGGAGCTCCTACAATGAGCAGTTCTTC. The V call is TRBV9, the J call TRBJ2-1; 9 positions match TRBD2. This CDR3 spans 15 amino acids. V lost 5 bases and J lost 0; bases outside the gene matches: 3. From germline, CDR1 is SGDLS and CDR2 YYNGEE.